This entry lists 12 T cell receptor beta chains sequenced from one sample in a study of regulatory T cells in long-lasting Graves disease. Time point described: newly diagnosed GD, antithyroid drugs for less than 3 months. Following extraction of RNA from PBMCs, that RNA was used to make the TCR library. Libraries of TCR beta came from iRepertoire HTBI primers plus Arm-PCR of CDR3 regions. Via MiXCR, TCRdb re-called the multiplex PCR reads, giving one row per CDR3 protein. The sample contains 450,000 to 650,000 distinct CDR3 sequences, 15% to 20% of which appear only once. These same data were also listed under a study on T cells in Graves' hyperthyroidism and ophthalmopathy.

The sequencing used peripheral blood mononuclear cells (PBMCs), collected at new diagnosis, from a patient treated with antithyroid drugs. The receptors were sampled from a woman aged 40 to 65 with Graves disease.

The V call is TRBV5-4, the J call TRBJ2-1; D is perhaps TRBD1 or TRBD2 (5 bases each). Trimming stripped 3 bases from V and 5 bases from J, with 15 bases between. Germline CDR1 SGHNT, CDR2 YYREEE (reference sequence). This CDR3 region has 15 residues. The CDR3 coding sequence is TGTGCCAGCAGCTGGGACGCCTATGGGGACAATGAGCAGTTCTTC. Translation gives CASSWDAYGDNEQFF.

This clonotype was counted only a few times. V gene TRBV20-1 combines with J gene TRBJ2-1; TRBD2 matches 10 bases. V trimming: 3 bases; J trimming: 5 bases; junction bases outside the gene matches: 10. Germline V CDR1 and CDR2: DFQATT, SNEGSKA (reference sequence). The CDR3 length is 16 residues. Written as DNA, the CDR3 is TGCAGTGCTAGGGCCCCCGGGACTAGCGTTGACAATGAGCAGTTCTTC. It is translated as CSARAPGTSVDNEQFF.

The rearrangement uses TRBV10-3 and TRBJ1-5, with D perhaps matching TRBD1 (5 bases). V was cut by 0 bases and J by 2 bases, with 11 bases left in between. CDR1 is ENHRY and CDR2 is SYGVKD in the germline V gene. This CDR3 region has 16 residues. The CDR3 coding sequence is TGTGCCATCAGTGAGTCGAGAGGGGACGGCAATCAGCCCCAGCATTTT. Translating gives CAISESRGDGNQPQHF.

This chain links TRBV6-1 with TRBJ1-2; tentatively, D is TRBD1 (5 bases). CDR3 length: 13 amino acids. Germline-derived CDR1 and CDR2 are MNHNS and SASEGT. V gave up 5 bases and J gave up 4 bases, with 11 bases separating them. DNA of the CDR3: TGTGCCAGCAGTAAAACAGGTGCCTATGGCTACACCTTC. It is translated as CASSKTGAYGYTF.

This clonotype was counted ten times or more. The genes are TRBV18 and TRBJ2-1; 7 nucleotides agree with TRBD1. CDR1 is KGHSH and CDR2 is LQKENI in the germline V gene. The ends lost 8 bases at V and 0 bases at J; junction bases unmatched: 7. The CDR3 totals 15 residues. The CDR3 loop is CASSTGQSSYNEQFF. The CDR3 region has the DNA TGTGCCAGCAGCACGGGACAGAGCTCCTACAATGAGCAGTTCTTC.

The rearrangement joins TRBV19 to TRBJ2-5; perhaps D is TRBD1 or TRBD2 (5 bases each). The CDR3 consists of 12 residues. Trimming shortened V by 10 bases and J by 5 bases, and 14 bases separated the two germline ends. Germline V gives CDR1 LNHDA, CDR2 SQIVND (reference sequence). DNA of the CDR3: TGTGCCACGGGACGCCCGGGGGAGACCCAGTACTTC. Amino acids: CATGRPGETQYF.

In this sample, this clonotype turned up a few times. This rearrangement joins TRBV18 to TRBJ1-5; D gene ambiguous. Germline V CDR1 and CDR2: KGHSH, LQKENI. The CDR3 runs to 14 residues. Trimming stripped 1 base from V and 6 bases from J, with 10 bases between. In nucleotides, the CDR3 is TGTGCCAGCTCACCACGGGAGGGAAGTCAGCCCCAGCATTTT. Protein: CASSPREGSQPQHF. Full variable domain (rest looked up from reference TRBV18 and TRBJ1-5): NAGVMQNPRHLVRRRGQEARLRCSPMKGHSHVYWYRQLPEEGLKFMVYLQKENIIDESGMPKERFSAEFPKEGPSILRIQQVVRGDSAAYFCASSPREGSQPQHFGDGTRLSIL.

This clonotype was observed many times. The chain combines TRBV28 with TRBJ2-3; tentatively, D is TRBD2 (7 bases). V was shortened by 4 bases and J by 4 bases, with 27 bases between the two germline ends. Germline CDR1 reads MDHEN; CDR2 reads SYDVKM. CDR3 length: 19 residues. CDR3 sequence: CASSSDRGGAPQSADTQYF. CDR3 nucleotides: TGTGCCAGCAGTTCGGATAGGGGGGGGGCCCCCCAAAGCGCAGATACGCAGTATTTT.

In its sample, this clonotype was seen many times. This sequence joins TRBV3-1 and TRBJ1-1; the D is unclear. The CDR3 extends over 12 amino acids. Germline CDR1 and CDR2: LGHDT and YNNKEL (reference sequence). V gave up 1 base and J gave up 6 bases, with 6 bases separating them. The CDR3 loop reads CASSQGLSEAFF. In DNA form, the CDR3 reads TGTGCCAGCAGCCAAGGGCTCTCTGAAGCTTTCTTT. Full variable domain (rest looked up from reference TRBV3-1 and TRBJ1-1): DTAVSQTPKYLVTQMGNDKSIKCEQNLGHDTMYWYKQDSKKFLKIMFSYNNKELIINETVPNRFSPKSPDKAHLNLHINSLELGDSAVYFCASSQGLSEAFFGQGTRLTVV.

This clonotype was observed a single time. The rearrangement uses TRBV5-1 and TRBJ2-3; the match to TRBD2 covers 12 bases. CDR3 length: 17 residues. Germline-derived CDR1 and CDR2 are SGHRS and YFSETQ. The trim removed 0 bases at V and 3 bases at J, leaving 5 bases unmatched. Written as DNA, the CDR3 is TGCGCCAGCAGCTTGGCCTCTAGCGGGGGGGCGACAGATACGCAGTATTTT. It specifies CASSLASSGGATDTQYF.

Many counts were recorded for this clonotype. The V and J genes are TRBV14 and TRBJ1-2; D is ambiguous. The V gene lost 4 bases and the J gene lost 4 bases, with 13 bases spanning the gap. The CDR3 consists of 14 residues. Germline V gene sequence: CDR1 SGHDN, CDR2 FVKESK. The chain's CDR3 is CASSPRTDTYGYTF. DNA of the CDR3: TGTGCCAGCAGCCCCCGGACGGATACCTATGGCTACACCTTC. The full variable domain, with the rest looked up from reference TRBV14 and TRBJ1-2, is EAGVTQFPSHSVIEKGQTVTLRCDPISGHDNLYWYRRVMGKEIKFLLHFVKESKQDESGMPNNRFLAERTGGTYSTLKVQPAELEDSGVYFCASSPRTDTYGYTFGSGTRLTVV.

CDR3 bases: TGTGCCAGTAGTAAAGTGACTGCTACAGATACGCAGTATTTT. This sequence encodes CASSKVTATDTQYF. J is TRBJ2-3 and V is TRBV19; D not resolved. From germline, CDR1 is LNHDA and CDR2 SQIVND (reference sequence). The CDR3 extends over 14 amino acids. The V end lost 4 bases, the J end lost 3 bases, and 11 bases lay between the germline ends.